This T cell receptor beta chain was recovered during a study of Ad26.COV2.S vaccination and SARS-CoV-2 variants. The V end was cut by 0 bases, the J end by 8 bases, with 4 bases between. Germline loops: CDR1 ENHRY, CDR2 SYGVKD. There are 11 residues in the CDR3. Libraries were prepared by immunoSEQ multiplex PCR; TCRdb keeps only in-frame clonotypes and omits some of them. This table holds some 340,000 clones, around four fifths found once. Treatment reported: roughly 20 received Ad26.COV2.S at low or high dose, single or two shots; about 5 received placebo; per-sample allocation not given. Sampling was performed 63 days after the first vaccine or placebo injection.

The specimen comprised peripheral blood, sampled in a trial of Ad26.COV2.S vaccine versus placebo. This clonotype was sampled from a person between 18 and 65 years old who received the Ad26.COV2.S COVID-19 vaccine or a placebo. The chain combines TRBV10-3 with TRBJ1-1; the D is unclear. The CDR3 DNA sequence: TGTGCCATCAGTGAGTCCAGGGAAGCTTTCTTT. This codes for CAISESREAFF.